These 26 T cell receptor beta chains were all obtained from the same sample, sequenced in a study of blood T cell repertoires in COVID-19. Only in-frame clones appear in the TCRdb table, and some are missing; sequencing was by immunoSEQ multiplex PCR. The sample lists 200,000 to 250,000 clones; about 83% were seen once. Sequencing was carried out using PBMCs or T cells enriched from blood (not recorded which). The receptors stem from a woman aged 50 to 60 who had been exposed to COVID-19.

This rearrangement joins TRBV19 to TRBJ2-7, with 11 positions matching TRBD1. Per the germline V gene, CDR1 is LNHDA and CDR2 is SQIVND (reference sequence). With 6 bases clipped from V and 4 bases from J, the junction kept 5 bases outside the gene matches. The CDR3 has 14 amino acids. CDR3 sequence reads: CASRVGQGAYEQYF. In DNA form, the CDR3 reads TGTGCCAGTAGGGTTGGACAGGGGGCTTACGAGCAGTACTTC.

The rearrangement uses TRBV23-1 and TRBJ1-5, with 9 bases aligning to TRBD1. TRBV23-1 is annotated as an ORF whose role is uncertain. V was clipped by 4 bases and J by 7 bases; unmatched bases: 14. The length of the CDR3 is 17 residues. The CDR3 loop reads CASSPNRGRNGLQPQHF. The CDR3 bases are TGCGCCAGCAGTCCCAACAGGGGGCGAAATGGTCTGCAGCCCCAGCATTTT.

In this sample, this clone turned up a few times. This chain links TRBV6-4 with TRBJ1-6, with 7 bases that match TRBD1. V dropped 6 bases and J dropped 9; count of bases not matched to a gene: 8. The germline CDR1 and CDR2 sequences are MRHNA and SNTAGT. The CDR3 runs to 14 residues. CDR3 amino acids: CASRATGDTSPLHF. The CDR3 DNA follows: TGTGCCAGCAGAGCTACAGGGGATACTTCACCCCTCCACTTT.

This chain uses TRBV5-8 with TRBJ1-4; unclear D gene. CDR1 and CDR2 from the germline V gene are SGHTS and YDEGEE. V gave up 4 bases and J gave up 0 bases, with 10 bases separating them. The CDR3 is made up of 15 amino acids. In DNA form, the CDR3 reads TGTGCCAGCAGCAAGAAGCCGGCAACTAATGAAAAACTGTTTTTT. Translation: CASSKKPATNEKLFF.

The V and J genes are TRBV6-1 and TRBJ2-3; TRBD2 matches 11 bases. V dropped 4 bases and J dropped 2; count of bases not matched to a gene: 5. This CDR3 is built from 16 residues. Germline values: CDR1 MNHNS, CDR2 SASEGT. The CDR3 sequence is CASSALAGGLTDTQYF. CDR3 sequence (DNA): TGTGCCAGCAGTGCCCTAGCGGGGGGTCTCACAGATACGCAGTATTTT.

The genes are TRBV10-3 and TRBJ2-7; D call uncertain. Germline V gene lookup returns CDR1 ENHRY and CDR2 SYGVKD. The CDR3 is made up of 12 amino acids. The V and J ends lost 3 bases and 2 bases respectively, with 5 bases between them. Here the CDR3 reads CAISDSTYEQYF. CDR3 DNA: TGTGCCATCAGTGACAGTACCTACGAGCAGTACTTC.

V is TRBV5-1 and J is TRBJ2-1; D gene unclear. Per the germline V gene, CDR1 is SGHRS and CDR2 is YFSETQ. V dropped 0 bases and J dropped 5 bases, with 6 bases sitting between them. This CDR3 has 13 residues. For the CDR3, the DNA is TGCGCCAGCAGCTTGGTTGGAGACAATGAGCAGTTCTTC. Amino acids: CASSLVGDNEQFF. The full variable domain, in which reference TRBV5-1 and TRBJ2-1 provide the parts outside the CDR3, is KAGVTQTPRYLIKTRGQQVTLSCSPISGHRSVSWYQQTPGQGLQFLFEYFSETQRNKGNFPGRFSGRQFSNSRSEMNVSTLELGDSALYLCASSLVGDNEQFFGPGTRLTVL.

This clone was seen a single time. The chain uses TRBV6-4 and TRBJ1-5; TRBD1 might be the D (5 bases). V gave up 4 bases and J gave up 6 bases, with 10 bases separating them. This CDR3 has 13 amino acids. Germline CDR1 is MRHNA and CDR2 is SNTAGT. For the CDR3, the DNA is TGTGCCAGCAGTGTGGGGGGAGGTCAGCCCCAGCATTTT. Its protein product is CASSVGGGQPQHF.

This clone was counted only a few times. The chain has TRBV7-9 and TRBJ1-6; possibly TRBD1 for D (5 bases). Germline values: CDR1 SEHNR, CDR2 FQNEAQ (reference sequence). This CDR3 is built from 13 residues. Trimming shortened V by 11 bases and J by 10 bases, and 18 bases separated the two germline ends. CDR3 in DNA: TGTGCCGCTTCCAGCAGGGCGCAATCACCCCTCCACTTT. It translates to CAASSRAQSPLHF.

V usage is TRBV27 and J usage is TRBJ2-7, with a weak D call TRBD2 (8 bases). Trimming cost V 5 bases and J 4 bases, with 24 bases left between them. CDR1 is MNHEY, CDR2 SMNVEV, per germline (reference sequence). This CDR3 is 17 amino acids long. The CDR3 is CASSRGGGGGSLYEQYF. The DNA for the CDR3 is TGTGCCAGCAGTCGGGGGGGTGGAGGGGGCTCATTATACGAGCAGTACTTC.

The chain carries TRBV6-5 and TRBJ1-1; perhaps TRBD1 as D (6 bases). The CDR3 runs 13 residues. V was trimmed by 8 bases and J by 0 bases, leaving 10 bases between them. Germline V gene data show CDR1 as MNHEY and CDR2 as SVGAGI. CDR3 in amino acids: CASQGSMNTEAFF. DNA of the CDR3: TGTGCCAGCCAGGGGAGTATGAACACTGAAGCTTTCTTT.

The chain has TRBV7-2 and TRBJ2-5; no firm D call. Germline V lookup: CDR1 SGHTA, CDR2 FQGNSA. The V and J ends lost 1 base and 2 bases respectively, with 5 bases between them. There are 13 residues in the CDR3. The CDR3 nucleotides read TGTGCCAGCAGCTTAGGAGGACAAGAGACCCAGTACTTC. Amino acids: CASSLGGQETQYF.

The chain carries TRBV2 and TRBJ2-6; TRBD2 is a possible D gene (5 bases). Germline values: CDR1 SNHLY, CDR2 FYNNEI. The germline V and J ends were trimmed by 7 bases and 4 bases, with 17 bases remaining between them. The CDR3 consists of 16 residues. CDR3 DNA sequence: TGTGCCAGCAAGGGTTGGGAGCGGACGGGGGCCAACGTCCTGACTTTC. Its translation: CASKGWERTGANVLTF.

The chain recombines TRBV5-6 with TRBJ1-6; 7 nucleotides line up with TRBD1. CDR3 length equals 15 residues. The J segment lost 10 bases and the V segment lost 2 bases, leaving 9 bases of the junction unmatched. The germline V gene encodes CDR1 SGHDT and CDR2 YYEEEE. CDR3 DNA: TGTGCCAGCAGCTTAGAACAGAGGGGGCGGTCACCCCTCCACTTT. Translated, it gives CASSLEQRGRSPLHF.

This clone showed up just a few times. The genes are TRBV6-1 and TRBJ1-1, with 9 bases aligning to TRBD1. CDR1 is MNHNS, CDR2 SASEGT, per germline. With V trimmed by 3 bases and J by 5 bases, 7 bases remained unmatched. CDR3 size: 15 residues. DNA for the CDR3: TGTGCCAGCAGTGAGGGGACAGGGTGGGGGACTGAAGCTTTCTTT. This gives the protein CASSEGTGWGTEAFF.

The gene calls are TRBV7-9 and TRBJ1-6, with a weak D call TRBD1 (5 bases). V was shortened by 4 bases and J by 7 bases, with 17 bases between the two germline ends. The CDR3 runs 16 residues. Looked up from germline, CDR1 is SEHNR and CDR2 is FQNEAQ (reference sequence). CDR3 residues: CASSSQNRGRNSPLHF. The CDR3 DNA reads as TGTGCCAGCAGCTCCCAAAACCGGGGGAGGAATTCACCCCTCCACTTT.

The rearrangement uses TRBV11-2 and TRBJ1-2; 7 positions match TRBD1. CDR1 SGHAT and CDR2 FQNNGV come from the germline V gene. This CDR3 spans 15 amino acids. The V segment lost 0 bases and the J segment 6 bases; nucleotides outside the gene matches: 7. CDR3 coding DNA: TGTGCCAGCAGCTTAGATAGGGACAGTGGGAATGGCTACACCTTC. This codes for CASSLDRDSGNGYTF.

J is TRBJ1-2 and V is TRBV2; D gene unclear. The germline V gene has CDR1 SNHLY and CDR2 FYNNEI. This CDR3 comprises 14 residues. V was clipped by 1 base and J by 2 bases, with 8 bases between them. For the CDR3, the DNA is TGTGCCAGCAGTGAAGACAGTTTAAACTATGGCTACACCTTC. It specifies CASSEDSLNYGYTF.

V is TRBV10-3 and J is TRBJ2-3; D gene uncertain. V lost 9 bases and J lost 2, with 9 bases in between. Germline CDR1 reads ENHRY; CDR2 reads SYGVKD. The CDR3 runs to 12 residues. Here the CDR3 DNA reads TGTGCCATAGCATTGTCCACAGATACGCAGTATTTT. It is translated as CAIALSTDTQYF.

The genes are TRBV7-8 and TRBJ1-5; 7 bases line up with TRBD1. Trimming at V came to 5 bases and at J to 7 bases, leaving 14 bases not matched to a gene. This CDR3 region has 16 residues. CDR1 is SGHVS, CDR2 FQNEAQ, per germline. The CDR3 nucleotides are TGTGCCAGCAGCCAGGGGGGGGGAACCAGGGTCCAGCCCCAGCATTTT. Translated, it gives CASSQGGGTRVQPQHF.

This clone was seen more than once but under ten times. The gene calls are TRBV7-9 and TRBJ2-3, with D possibly matching TRBD1 (5 bases). This CDR3 contains 15 residues. Trimming removed 1 base from V and 2 bases from J, with 10 bases in between. Germline-derived CDR1 and CDR2 are SEHNR and FQNEAQ (reference sequence). CDR3 protein: CASSLVGQITDTQYF. CDR3 bases: TGTGCCAGCAGCTTAGTGGGGCAGATCACAGATACGCAGTATTTT.

DNA for the CDR3: TGTGCCAGCAGCCGAGGACAGGGAATCTATGGCTACACCTTC. It encodes CASSRGQGIYGYTF. V and J are TRBV7-3 and TRBJ1-2; 8 nucleotides agree with TRBD1. This CDR3 spans 14 amino acids. The V gene's germline CDR1 is SGHTA and CDR2 FQGTGA. Trimming removed 5 bases from V and 4 bases from J; junction bases left unmatched: 6.

This chain's CDR3 is CASSPPGGAKNIQYF. In DNA, the CDR3 is TGTGCCAGCTCACCCCCTGGGGGGGCCAAAAACATTCAGTACTTC. V gene TRBV18 combines with J gene TRBJ2-4, with a tentative D call TRBD2 (6 bases). The CDR3 covers 15 residues. The germline V and J ends were trimmed by 3 bases and 1 base, with 10 bases remaining between them. Germline CDR1 is KGHSH and CDR2 is LQKENI.

The V gene is TRBV3-1 (or the pseudogene TRBV3-2), the J gene TRBJ2-1; a possible D gene is TRBD2 (5 bases). CDR1 and CDR2 (germline): LGHDT, YNNKEL (reference sequence). CDR3 size: 15 residues. V dropped 4 bases and J dropped 1 base, with 11 bases sitting between them. The CDR3 region has the DNA TGTGCCAGCAGCCTTTCGGGGATTTCCTACAATGAGCAGTTCTTC. It codes for CASSLSGISYNEQFF.

The genes are TRBV6-4 and TRBJ2-1; possible D gene TRBD2, 6 bases. This CDR3 has 16 amino acids. Trimming took off 3 bases at V and 6 bases at J, with 18 bases between the two ends. Germline-derived CDR1 and CDR2 are MRHNA and SNTAGT. DNA of the CDR3: TGTGCCAGCAGTGAAATAGGAGGGGCCCTTGGCAATGAGCAGTTCTTC. It yields the protein CASSEIGGALGNEQFF.

The chain uses TRBV25-1 and TRBJ1-4, with 9 bases fitting TRBD1. The germline V gene has CDR1 MGHDK and CDR2 SYGVNS. The V gene end was trimmed by 3 bases and the J gene end by 8 bases; junction bases not matched to a gene: 7. The CDR3 loop spans 15 amino acids. The chain's CDR3 is CASSEGDRDWEKLFF. For the CDR3, the DNA is TGTGCCAGCAGTGAGGGGGACAGGGACTGGGAAAAACTGTTTTTT. The whole variable domain, filled in from reference TRBV25-1 and TRBJ1-4, reads EADIYQTPRYLVIGTGKKITLECSQTMGHDKMYWYQQDPGMELHLIHYSYGVNSTEKGDLSSESTVSRIRTEHFPLTLESARPSHTSQYLCASSEGDRDWEKLFFGSGTQLSVL.